The rows below give T cell receptor beta chains drawn from one sample of a study of blood T cell repertoires in COVID-19. Assay used: immunoSEQ multiplex PCR; TCRdb lists only in-frame clones, some missing. Of roughly 360,000 clones listed, 81% are singletons. The sequencing sample was made of peripheral blood. Receptors originate from a human donor with acute or convalescent COVID-19. The donor label of this sample is uncertain. The CDR3 runs from the conserved cysteine through the conserved F or W. The D gene is left open where the match is weak. Clone size is given for some rows only: seen once, a few or many times, or a class if the clone is expanded.

d_call	j_call	clone_size	v_call	cdr3_aa	cdr3_nt
TRBD2	TRBJ2-3	.	TRBV18	CASSQGLAPDTQYF	TGTGCCAGCTCACAGGGACTAGCGCCAGATACGCAGTATTTT
.	TRBJ1-2	.	TRBV7-9	CASSGYGRGANYGYTF	TGTGCCAGCAGCGGATACGGGAGGGGAGCTAACTATGGCTACACCTTC
.	TRBJ1-2	.	TRBV6-5	CASRRTQNYGYTF	TGTGCCAGCAGGAGGACACAGAACTATGGCTACACCTTC
TRBD1	TRBJ1-1	.	TRBV29-1	CSVTGVYMNTEAFF	TGCAGCGTTACAGGGGTTTATATGAACACTGAAGCTTTCTTT
.	TRBJ2-3	few	TRBV7-2	CASSPLLGSSTDTQYF	TGTGCCAGCAGCCCGCTACTGGGGAGCAGCACAGATACGCAGTATTTT
TRBD1	TRBJ1-4	.	TRBV20-1	CSASGPRQGGEKLFF	TGCAGTGCTAGTGGGCCCCGACAGGGAGGCGAAAAACTGTTTTTT
TRBD1	TRBJ1-5	.	TRBV10-3	CAISRTGESNQPQHF	TGTGCCATCAGTCGGACAGGGGAAAGCAATCAGCCCCAGCATTTT
.	TRBJ2-3	few	TRBV5-8	CASSRRQYTQYF	TGTGCCAGCAGCCGCCGACAGTATACGCAGTATTTT
.	TRBJ1-6	.	TRBV28	CASSLGGSYNSPLHF	TGTGCCAGCAGTTTAGGAGGCTCCTATAATTCACCCCTCCACTTT
TRBD2	TRBJ2-1	.	TRBV4-1	CASSTRGLAGAYNEQFF	TGCGCCAGCAGCACCCGGGGGCTAGCGGGGGCCTACAATGAGCAGTTCTTC
.	TRBJ1-1	few	TRBV7-6	CASSLAVWDTRGTEAFF	TGTGCCAGCAGCTTAGCCGTTTGGGACACGAGGGGCACTGAAGCTTTCTTT
.	TRBJ1-3	.	TRBV4-2	CASSQEKLSSGNTIYF	TGTGCCAGCAGCCAAGAGAAGTTGAGCTCTGGAAACACCATATATTTT
.	TRBJ2-1	once	TRBV7-9	CASSLVGPYNEQFF	TGTGCCAGCAGCTTAGTGGGGCCCTACAATGAGCAGTTCTTC
.	TRBJ1-2	.	TRBV24-1	CATSDSKEGLDGYTF	TGTGCCACCAGTGATTCCAAAGAGGGTCTAGATGGCTACACCTTC
.	TRBJ2-1	.	TRBV19	CASSIAADSYNEQFF	TGTGCCAGTAGTATAGCAGCGGACTCCTACAATGAGCAGTTCTTC
.	TRBJ1-2	.	TRBV9	CASMGGRLGANYGYTF	TGTGCCAGCATGGGGGGGCGTTTAGGGGCGAACTATGGCTACACCTTC
.	TRBJ2-5	.	TRBV5-6	CASSSSLGFETQYF	TGTGCCAGCAGCTCATCACTAGGTTTTGAGACCCAGTACTTC
TRBD1	TRBJ1-1	.	TRBV10-1	CASSRTGAMNTEAFF	TGCGCCAGCAGCCGGACAGGGGCGATGAACACTGAAGCTTTCTTT
.	TRBJ1-2	.	TRBV29-1	CSVAFEQVHGYTF	TGCAGCGTTGCTTTTGAACAGGTCCATGGCTACACCTTC
.	TRBJ2-1	.	TRBV30	CAGQLGSSSYNEQFF	TGTGCCGGACAATTGGGTTCCAGCTCCTACAATGAGCAGTTCTTC
TRBD1	TRBJ2-7	once	TRBV19	CASSKSGTGFYEQYF	TGTGCCAGTAGTAAATCCGGGACAGGGTTCTACGAGCAGTACTTC
TRBD1	TRBJ1-2	.	TRBV12-3/TRBV12-4	CASRVDRADGYTF	TGTGCCAGCAGAGTGGACAGGGCGGATGGCTACACCTTC
TRBD1	TRBJ2-2	.	TRBV3-1/TRBV3-2	CASSQRLPGQANTGELFF	TGTGCCAGCAGCCAACGTCTACCCGGACAGGCGAACACCGGGGAGCTGTTTTTT
.	TRBJ1-1	.	TRBV12-3/TRBV12-4	CASSQIGNTEAFF	TGTGCCAGTAGCCAAATCGGGAACACTGAAGCTTTCTTT
.	TRBJ1-5	.	TRBV6-5	CASSYDSSNQPQHF	TGTGCCAGCAGTTATGACAGTAGCAATCAGCCCCAGCATTTT
TRBD1	TRBJ1-4	.	TRBV25-1	CASSSPGGTVNEKLFF	TGTGCCAGCAGTTCACCGGGGGGGACAGTTAATGAAAAACTGTTTTTT
TRBD1	TRBJ2-7	.	TRBV29-1	CSVEEDRRTYF	TGCAGCGTTGAGGAGGACAGGAGAACTTACTTC
.	TRBJ1-2	few	TRBV3-1/TRBV3-2	CASSQGGGRPYGYTF	TGTGCCAGCAGCCAAGGGGGGGGCAGGCCCTATGGCTACACCTTC
.	TRBJ1-6	.	TRBV11-2	CASSLGRSYNSPLHF	TGTGCCAGCAGCTTAGGCAGGTCCTATAATTCACCCCTCCACTTT
TRBD1	TRBJ2-7	.	TRBV5-1	CASSFDRDKGEQYF	TGCGCCAGCAGCTTCGACAGGGATAAGGGCGAGCAGTACTTC
.	TRBJ1-3	.	TRBV9	CASSDRPTGSGNTIYF	TGTGCCAGCAGCGACCGCCCAACAGGCTCTGGAAACACCATATATTTT
TRBD1	TRBJ1-6	.	TRBV5-4	CASSRRDRVYNSPLHF	TGTGCCAGCAGTCGCCGGGACAGGGTCTATAATTCACCCCTCCACTTT
.	TRBJ1-2	.	TRBV19	CASSIDRPPYGYTF	TGTGCCAGTAGTATTGACAGGCCTCCCTATGGCTACACCTTC
TRBD1	TRBJ1-4	many	TRBV25-1	CASSELTGDNEKLFF	TGTGCCAGCAGTGAATTGACAGGGGATAATGAAAAACTGTTTTTT
TRBD1	TRBJ1-3	.	TRBV5-1	CASSRTGGVGNTIYF	TGCGCCAGCAGCCGAACAGGGGGTGTCGGAAACACCATATATTTT
.	TRBJ1-1	.	TRBV12-3/TRBV12-4	CASLNTEAFF	TGTGCCAGCTTAAACACTGAAGCTTTCTTT
TRBD2	TRBJ2-5	.	TRBV5-1	CASSPSSGIPYQETQYF	TGCGCCAGTTCGCCGTCTAGCGGGATTCCTTACCAAGAGACCCAGTACTTC
.	TRBJ2-5	.	TRBV5-6	CASSWTTLETQYF	TGTGCCAGCAGCTGGACTACCTTGGAGACCCAGTACTTC
.	TRBJ2-1	.	TRBV19	CASSIAGQPYNEQFF	TGTGCCAGTAGTATCGCGGGACAGCCTTACAATGAGCAGTTCTTC
TRBD1	TRBJ1-2	.	TRBV6-5	CASGQGAAANYGYTF	TGTGCCAGCGGACAGGGGGCTGCGGCTAACTATGGCTACACCTTC
TRBD1	TRBJ1-2	.	TRBV2	CASWAGGRYGYTF	TGTGCCAGCTGGGCAGGGGGACGGTATGGCTACACCTTC
.	TRBJ2-7	.	TRBV28	CASRGGQSGREGYEQYF	TGTGCCAGCAGGGGAGGTCAGTCGGGCAGGGAAGGTTACGAGCAGTACTTC
TRBD1	TRBJ1-2	.	TRBV19	CASSIYRTGLNYGYTF	TGTGCCAGTAGTATATATCGGACAGGGCTTAACTATGGCTACACCTTC
.	TRBJ1-1	.	TRBV7-9	CASRPDTNTEAFF	TGTGCCAGCAGACCTGACACGAACACTGAAGCTTTCTTT
.	TRBJ1-1	.	TRBV4-1	CASSLHGGLGTEAFF	TGCGCCAGCAGCCTCCACGGGGGGTTGGGCACTGAAGCTTTCTTT
.	TRBJ1-2	.	TRBV14	CASSQSHLGGGYGYTF	TGTGCCAGCAGCCAAAGCCATCTTGGAGGAGGATATGGCTACACCTTC
.	TRBJ1-6	.	TRBV5-1	CASSLREADNSPLHF	TGCGCCAGCAGCTTAAGAGAGGCCGATAATTCACCCCTCCACTTT
.	TRBJ1-2	.	TRBV4-1	CASSQVPGNYGYTF	TGCGCCAGCAGCCAAGTACCGGGAAACTATGGCTACACCTTC
.	TRBJ1-6	.	TRBV27	CASSPIFGGGSYSPLHF	TGTGCCAGCAGTCCCATTTTCGGTGGTGGTTCCTATTCACCCCTCCACTTT
.	TRBJ1-1	.	TRBV20-1	CSASPQGLGNTEAFF	TGCAGTGCTAGTCCGCAGGGGCTAGGGAACACTGAAGCTTTCTTT
.	TRBJ1-2	.	TRBV30	CAWVTAGGPHTF	TGTGCCTGGGTGACTGCGGGGGGCCCTCACACCTTC
TRBD1	TRBJ2-7	.	TRBV6-6	CASSRGRTGGYEQYF	TGTGCCAGCAGTCGCGGAAGAACAGGGGGCTACGAGCAGTACTTC